This T cell receptor beta chain was recorded in a study of ipilimumab plus nivolumab after autologous stem cell transplantation. Across the whole study: The myeloma cohort included high-risk transplant-naive patients and patients relapsing within 3 years of a first autologous transplant.

Details on this clone: As yet, its antigen is unknown.

Ipilimumab, 1 mg/kg, started 14 to 28 days after autologous transplant. Trimming took 1 base from V and 3 from J; bases not matched to a gene: 9. The CDR3 extends over 19 amino acids. Germline CDR1 is SGHTA and CDR2 is FQGNSA. Here immunoSEQ multiplex PCR was the method, and the copy in TCRdb shows in-frame clones only, minus some. The table records over 10,000 clones, roughly 75% of them present only once. Study-wide results and limits: Authors suggest TCR repertoire, Treg phenotype and gut microbiota support further study.

The TCR sequence derives from a male donor with multiple myeloma. The sample here was PBMCs, taken in a trial of ipilimumab plus nivolumab as post-transplant consolidation. The chain couples TRBV7-2 to TRBJ2-3; 14 bases line up with TRBD2. The CDR3 bases are TGTGCCAGCAGCTTAGTGGGACTAGCGGGGGCCCCTAATACAGATACGCAGTATTTT. Residues: CASSLVGLAGAPNTDTQYF.